The 8 T cell receptor beta chains in this list originate from one sample, sequenced in a study of OX40 agonist ivuxolimab in advanced cancers. Some clones are missing from TCRdb's copy, which holds only in-frame ones; the method was immunoSEQ multiplex PCR. The table lists under 90,000 clones, approximately 88% of them singletons. The sequencing used CD4+ or CD8+ T cells sorted from blood, collected in a trial of the OX40 agonist ivuxolimab. These receptors were taken from an adult with an advanced solid tumor such as melanoma, head and neck, liver or kidney cancer.

This clone was seen a few times. This rearrangement joins TRBV11-2 to TRBJ2-2, with a tentative D call TRBD2 (7 bases). The V gene's germline CDR1 is SGHAT and CDR2 FQNNGV. CDR3 length equals 15 residues. Trimming removed 4 bases from V and 4 bases from J, with 13 bases in between. CDR3 coding DNA: TGTGCCAGCAGCTCCCTGGGGGGGCTCACCGGGGAGCTGTTTTTT. Translation: CASSSLGGLTGELFF.

This clone was detected only once. The chain has TRBV9 and TRBJ2-6; weak D call: TRBD1 (6 bases). The V gene lost 0 bases and the J gene lost 0 bases, with 7 bases spanning the gap. CDR3 length: 16 amino acids. Germline V gene lookup returns CDR1 SGDLS and CDR2 YYNGEE. CDR3 protein: CASSVVGGSGANVLTF. CDR3 DNA sequence: TGTGCCAGCAGCGTAGTAGGGGGCTCTGGGGCCAACGTCCTGACTTTC.

The V call is TRBV28, the J call TRBJ2-3; D call uncertain. The germline gives CDR1 MDHEN, CDR2 SYDVKM. V was trimmed by 8 bases and J by 7 bases, leaving 16 bases between them. The CDR3 has 13 amino acids. The CDR3 DNA follows: TGTGCCAGCTCGCCGGCCAGCGAAAATACGCAGTATTTT. Translating it yields CASSPASENTQYF.

The V gene is TRBV28, the J gene TRBJ1-2; 7 positions agree with TRBD1. The ends lost 2 bases at V and 7 bases at J; junction bases unmatched: 13. Germline CDR1 is MDHEN and CDR2 is SYDVKM. This CDR3 region has 16 residues. The CDR3 nucleotides read TGTGCCAGCAGTTTAGAGGTCGACAGGGCTTTCCGTGGCTACACCTTC. Translated: CASSLEVDRAFRGYTF.

The chain combines TRBV7-9 with TRBJ1-3; TRBD1 is a possible D gene (5 bases). Germline CDR1 SEHNR, CDR2 FQNEAQ (reference sequence). The CDR3 length is 13 residues. The germline V and J ends were trimmed by 2 bases and 8 bases, with 10 bases remaining between them. CDR3 sequence: CASSLSGGDTIYF. The CDR3 DNA reads as TGTGCCAGCAGCTTATCTGGGGGAGACACCATATATTTT.

Concerning this clone: A read error may account for a junction end that differs from germline. This chain connects TRBV11-2 to TRBJ1-1; TRBD1 matches 8 bases. This CDR3 is built from 15 residues. Germline V gene sequence: CDR1 SGHAT, CDR2 FQNNGV. CDR3 coding DNA: TGTGCCAGCAGCTCTTCCACAGGGGGGAACGCTGAAGCTTTCTTT. Translation: CASSSSTGGNAEAFF.

The J gene is TRBJ2-1, the V gene TRBV18; no definite D call. V lost 3 bases and J 0 bases, leaving 12 bases between the germline ends. This CDR3 region has 16 residues. Germline V gene data show CDR1 as KGHSH and CDR2 as LQKENI. As DNA, the CDR3 is TGTGCCAGCTCACCTCCTTACCAGAGCTCCTACAATGAGCAGTTCTTC. It yields the protein CASSPPYQSSYNEQFF.

The chain has TRBV6-5 and TRBJ1-2; maybe TRBD1 (6 bases). CDR1 MNHEY and CDR2 SVGAGI come from the germline V gene. The V end was cut by 1 base, the J end by 8 bases, with 11 bases between. CDR3 length equals 13 residues. This CDR3 is CASSYWRGQGYTF. The CDR3 DNA sequence: TGTGCCAGCAGTTACTGGCGCGGACAGGGCTACACCTTC.